Listed here are 9 T cell receptor beta chains from one sample, sequenced in a study of OX40 agonist ivuxolimab in advanced cancers. Assay used: immunoSEQ multiplex PCR; TCRdb lists only in-frame clones, some missing. The sample contains 100,000 or so clones, 84% of which appear only once. Sample: CD4+ or CD8+ T cells sorted from blood, taken in a trial of the OX40 agonist ivuxolimab. These receptors originate from an adult with an advanced solid tumor such as melanoma, head and neck, liver or kidney cancer.

CDR3 sequence (DNA): TGTGCCAGCAGCTTAGTAGCTAGCTCCTACAATGAGCAGTTCTTC. Translated: CASSLVASSYNEQFF. The V call is TRBV11-2, the J call TRBJ2-1; D remains ambiguous. Deletions cut 1 base from V and 0 bases from J, with 7 bases between. Looked up from germline, CDR1 is SGHAT and CDR2 is FQNNGV. The CDR3 has 15 amino acids.

The chain combines TRBV18 with TRBJ1-2; possible D gene TRBD1, 6 bases. CDR1 and CDR2 (germline): KGHSH, LQKENI. The germline V and J ends were trimmed by 4 bases and 4 bases, with 19 bases remaining between them. This CDR3 is built from 16 residues. The CDR3 bases are TGTGCCAGCTCACGGGGACAATCTTTGACAGGCTATGGCTACACCTTC. It is translated as CASSRGQSLTGYGYTF.

The chain combines TRBV15 with TRBJ2-3; no firm D call. Germline V CDR1 and CDR2: LNHNV, YYDKDF (reference sequence). This CDR3 spans 12 amino acids. V was pared by 1 base and J by 5 bases, with 4 bases between. In nucleotides, the CDR3 is TGTGCCACCAGCAGAGTTAAAGATACGCAGTATTTT. Its protein product is CATSRVKDTQYF. Looking up the rest from reference TRBV15 and TRBJ2-3 gives the full variable domain: DAMVIQNPRYQVTQFGKPVTLSCSQTLNHNVMYWYQQKSSQAPKLLFHYYDKDFNNEADTPDNFQSRRPNTSFCFLDIRSPGLGDTAMYLCATSRVKDTQYFGPGTRLTVL.

This clone was found once. The J gene is TRBJ1-1, the V gene TRBV10-2, with 7 bases that match TRBD1. V gave up 0 bases and J gave up 1 base; unmatched junction bases: 5. The length of the CDR3 is 16 residues. CDR1 and CDR2 (germline): WSHSY, SAAADI. The CDR3 loop reads CASSESYGTANTEAFF. The CDR3 coding sequence is TGCGCCAGCAGTGAGTCGTATGGGACAGCGAACACTGAAGCTTTCTTT.

This chain links TRBV5-6 with TRBJ2-1, with D perhaps matching TRBD2 (6 bases). Trimming removed 0 bases at V and 1 base at J, with 14 bases between. Germline V gene sequence: CDR1 SGHDT, CDR2 YYEEEE. This CDR3 is built from 17 residues. The CDR3 bases are TGTGCCAGCAGCTTGGGGGAGGTGCGGCTTTCCTACAATGAGCAGTTCTTC. Encoded protein: CASSLGEVRLSYNEQFF.

The chain is built from TRBV15 and TRBJ2-3, with D maybe TRBD2 (6 bases). V lost 1 base, J lost 0 bases, and 11 bases lay in between. The germline V gene has CDR1 LNHNV and CDR2 YYDKDF (reference sequence). The length of the CDR3 is 16 residues. The CDR3 reads CATSRGLEASTDTQYF. The CDR3 DNA follows: TGTGCCACCAGCAGAGGACTAGAGGCTAGCACAGATACGCAGTATTTT.

The chain uses TRBV11-2 and TRBJ2-3; the match to TRBD1 covers 12 bases. The trim removed 5 bases at V and 5 bases at J, leaving 5 bases unmatched. Germline lookup yields CDR1 SGHAT and CDR2 FQNNGV. CDR3 length equals 15 residues. CDR3 loop: CASSAWDRGQDTQYF. The CDR3 DNA sequence: TGTGCCAGCAGCGCGTGGGACAGGGGGCAAGATACGCAGTATTTT.

The chain combines TRBV18 with TRBJ2-1; perhaps D is TRBD1 or TRBD2 (5 bases each). The CDR3 consists of 17 residues. V was shortened by 1 base and J by 3 bases, with 16 bases between the two germline ends. From germline, CDR1 is KGHSH and CDR2 LQKENI. The CDR3 bases are TGTGCCAGCTCACCACAAAGTGGGACGGGGAACTACAATGAGCAGTTCTTC. Protein sequence: CASSPQSGTGNYNEQFF.

The gene calls are TRBV7-2 and TRBJ1-2; D call uncertain. Germline CDR1 SGHTA, CDR2 FQGNSA. The CDR3 sequence is 13 residues long. Trimming took off 5 bases at V and 2 bases at J, with 9 bases between the two ends. The CDR3 DNA is TGTGCCAGCAGCACCACTGAGAACTATGGCTACACCTTC. Residues: CASSTTENYGYTF.